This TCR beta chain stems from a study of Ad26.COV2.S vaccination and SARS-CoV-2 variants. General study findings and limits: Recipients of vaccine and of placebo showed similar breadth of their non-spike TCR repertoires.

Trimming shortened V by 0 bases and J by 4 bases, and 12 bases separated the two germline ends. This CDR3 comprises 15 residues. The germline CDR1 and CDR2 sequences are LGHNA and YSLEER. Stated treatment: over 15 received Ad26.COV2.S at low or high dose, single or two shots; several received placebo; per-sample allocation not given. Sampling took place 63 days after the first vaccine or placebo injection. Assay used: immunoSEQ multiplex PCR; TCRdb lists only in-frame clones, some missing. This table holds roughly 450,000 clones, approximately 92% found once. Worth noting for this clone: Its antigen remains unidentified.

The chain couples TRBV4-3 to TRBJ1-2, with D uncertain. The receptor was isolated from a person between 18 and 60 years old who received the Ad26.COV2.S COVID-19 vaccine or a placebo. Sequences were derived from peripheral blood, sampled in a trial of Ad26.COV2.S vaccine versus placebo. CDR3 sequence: CASSQDLGIAYGYTF. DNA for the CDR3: TGCGCCAGCAGCCAAGATTTAGGGATCGCCTATGGCTACACCTTC.